Listed below are T cell receptor beta chains from one sample, sequenced in a study of blood T cell repertoires in COVID-19. The assay was immunoSEQ multiplex PCR, and TCRdb's table has in-frame clones only and misses some. The sample records about 290,000 clones, under 90% being singletons. Sequencing was done on a sample of PBMCs or T cells enriched from blood (not recorded which). The receptors were sampled from a woman between 35 and 50 years old who had recovered from COVID-19. Both conserved end residues are part of each CDR3. A D gene is named only where the DNA matches it firmly. Clone size is shown for a subset of rows, as once, few, many or a class of expanded clone.

>TRBJ2-1|-|TRBD2|TRBV7-3
CASSLNPGLAGGKQFF
TGTGCCAGCAGCTTGAACCCGGGACTAGCGGGGGGGAAGCAGTTCTTC
>TRBJ2-7|-|TRBD1|TRBV2
CASSRDRGPYEQYF
TGTGCCAGCAGTAGGGACAGGGGGCCCTACGAGCAGTACTTC
>TRBJ1-2|few|-|TRBV9
CASSVDSNYGYTF
TGTGCCAGCAGCGTAGACAGTAACTATGGCTACACCTTC
>TRBJ1-1|-|TRBD1|TRBV6-5
CASGSARDSTEAFF
TGTGCCAGCGGGTCCGCGCGGGACAGCACTGAAGCTTTCTTT
>TRBJ2-7|-|-|TRBV7-9
CASSLEGGYEQYF
TGTGCCAGCAGCTTAGAAGGGGGCTACGAGCAGTACTTC
>TRBJ2-7|-|TRBD2|TRBV7-2
CASSLAFLAGGSYEQYF
TGTGCCAGCAGCTTAGCATTCCTAGCGGGAGGGTCCTACGAGCAGTACTTC
>TRBJ2-1|-|-|TRBV20-1
CSASLGTWGNEQFF
TGCAGTGCTAGTCTCGGGACTTGGGGCAATGAGCAGTTCTTC
>TRBJ1-5|-|-|TRBV23-1
CASSQSSAQGQPQHF
TGCGCCAGCAGTCAATCGAGCGCTCAGGGACAGCCCCAGCATTTT
>TRBJ2-3|-|TRBD1|TRBV18
CASSPLAVGQALTDTQYF
TGTGCCAGCTCACCACTCGCCGTAGGACAGGCCCTCACAGATACGCAGTATTTT
>TRBJ2-3|-|TRBD2|TRBV5-1
CASSLTSANTDTQYF
TGCGCCAGCAGCCTGACTAGCGCCAACACAGATACGCAGTATTTT
>TRBJ2-1|-|TRBD2|TRBV7-8
CASSGTGTRDYNEQFF
TGTGCCAGCAGCGGAACCGGGACTAGGGACTACAATGAGCAGTTCTTC
>TRBJ1-6|-|-|TRBV5-4
CASSSRTGNSPLHF
TGTGCCAGCAGCTCCCGGACGGGGAATTCACCCCTCCACTTT
>TRBJ1-6|-|TRBD1|TRBV2
CASRGDSGSPLHF
TGTGCCAGCAGAGGGGACAGCGGTTCACCCCTCCACTTT
>TRBJ1-2|once|-|TRBV5-5
CASSPTTGSQYGYTF
TGTGCCAGCAGCCCGACCACAGGTAGTCAGTATGGCTACACCTTC
>TRBJ1-6|-|-|TRBV9
CASSVAGDGTYNSPLHF
TGTGCCAGCAGCGTCGCAGGGGATGGGACCTATAATTCACCCCTCCACTTT
>TRBJ1-1|-|-|TRBV5-1
CASSKGTPNTEAFF
TGCGCCAGCAGCAAAGGGACTCCGAACACTGAAGCTTTCTTT
>TRBJ2-1|-|TRBD1|TRBV2
CASLPGQGQRSSYNEQFF
TGTGCCAGCCTCCCCGGACAGGGGCAAAGGAGCTCCTACAATGAGCAGTTCTTC
>TRBJ2-1|once|-|TRBV6-2/TRBV6-3
CASSLSYNEQFF
TGTGCCAGCAGTCTTAGCTACAATGAGCAGTTCTTC
>TRBJ2-7|-|-|TRBV21-1
CASSNQRVMTGQGYEQYF
TGTGCCAGCAGCAACCAAAGGGTTATGACAGGGCAAGGCTACGAGCAGTACTTC
>TRBJ1-1|-|-|TRBV2
CASRDQPQGGGTEAFF
TGTGCCAGCAGGGACCAACCTCAGGGCGGGGGCACTGAAGCTTTCTTT
>TRBJ2-7|-|TRBD1|TRBV7-2
CASSFTRDRAYEQYF
TGTGCCAGCAGCTTTACCCGGGACAGGGCCTACGAGCAGTACTTC
>TRBJ2-3|-|TRBD2|TRBV7-2
CASSLTSGFSTDTQYF
TGTGCCAGCAGCTTAACTAGCGGGTTTAGCACAGATACGCAGTATTTT
>TRBJ1-1|-|TRBD1|TRBV28
CASTSTGDTEAFF
TGTGCCAGCACCTCGACAGGGGACACTGAAGCTTTCTTT
>TRBJ1-3|-|-|TRBV7-2
CASSLVGRGSGNTIYF
TGTGCCAGCAGCTTAGTAGGGCGGGGTTCCGGAAACACCATATATTTT
>TRBJ1-1|-|TRBD1|TRBV7-3
CASSLLAGGMNTEAFF
TGTGCCAGCAGCTTATTGGCAGGGGGAATGAACACTGAAGCTTTCTTT
>TRBJ2-1|once|TRBD2|TRBV3-1/TRBV3-2
CASSQWTSGTGEQFF
TGTGCCAGCAGCCAATGGACTAGCGGTACAGGGGAGCAGTTCTTC
>TRBJ2-1|-|TRBD2|TRBV4-1
CASSPTLGRGGDEQFF
TGCGCCAGCAGCCCCACCCTGGGTCGGGGGGGGGATGAGCAGTTCTTC
>TRBJ1-1|-|-|TRBV5-4
CASSARGGFDTEAFF
TGTGCCAGCAGCGCCCGGGGGGGCTTTGACACTGAAGCTTTCTTT
>TRBJ1-2|-|TRBD1|TRBV9
CASSARDRPLYGYTF
TGTGCCAGCAGCGCCCGGGACAGACCTCTATACGGCTACACCTTC
>TRBJ1-3|-|-|TRBV2
CASSREGRIYF
TGTGCCAGCTCTCGGGAAGGACGGATATATTTT
>TRBJ2-7|-|-|TRBV6-5
CASTETGTYEQYF
TGTGCCAGCACAGAAACAGGGACCTACGAGCAGTACTTC
>TRBJ2-7|-|-|TRBV3-1/TRBV3-2
CASSQWGPHEQYF
TGTGCCAGCAGCCAGTGGGGGCCGCACGAGCAGTACTTC
>TRBJ2-5|-|-|TRBV5-4
CASSFRGGETQYF
TGTGCCAGCAGCTTCCGAGGCGGGGAGACCCAGTACTTC
>TRBJ2-1|-|TRBD2|TRBV6-2/TRBV6-3
CASSYSSSGGLNEQFF
TGTGCCAGCAGTTACTCGTCTAGCGGGGGGCTAAATGAGCAGTTCTTC
>TRBJ1-5|few|-|TRBV7-8
CASSPSRTTGQPQHF
TGTGCCAGCAGCCCTTCTAGGACAACAGGTCAGCCCCAGCATTTT
>TRBJ2-5|-|-|TRBV30
CAWSLGTVQETQYF
TGTGCCTGGAGTCTAGGGACTGTACAAGAGACCCAGTACTTC
>TRBJ2-7|-|TRBD1|TRBV7-6
CASSSQDRDEQYF
TGTGCCAGCAGCTCCCAGGACAGGGACGAGCAGTACTTC
>TRBJ1-3|-|TRBD1|TRBV2
CASSSGTGDTIYF
TGTGCCAGCAGCTCCGGGACAGGGGACACCATATATTTT
>TRBJ1-2|-|-|TRBV10-3
CAISRDTKNYGYTF
TGTGCCATCAGCCGGGACACAAAAAACTATGGCTACACCTTC
>TRBJ1-5|-|-|TRBV9
CASSLGQNQPQHF
TGTGCCAGCAGTCTAGGACAGAATCAGCCCCAGCATTTT